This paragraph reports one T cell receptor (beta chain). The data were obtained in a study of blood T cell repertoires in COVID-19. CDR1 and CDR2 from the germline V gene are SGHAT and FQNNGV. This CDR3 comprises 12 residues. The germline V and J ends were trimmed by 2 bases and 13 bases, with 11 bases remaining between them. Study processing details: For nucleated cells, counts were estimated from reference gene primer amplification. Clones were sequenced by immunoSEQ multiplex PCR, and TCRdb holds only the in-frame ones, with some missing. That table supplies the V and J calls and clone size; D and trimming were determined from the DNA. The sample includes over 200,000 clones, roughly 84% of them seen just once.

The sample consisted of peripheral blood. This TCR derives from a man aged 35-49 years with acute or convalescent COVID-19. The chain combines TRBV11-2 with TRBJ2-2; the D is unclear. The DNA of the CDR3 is TGTGCCAGCAGCTTACTCGCGTGGAGGCTGTTTTTT. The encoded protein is CASSLLAWRLFF. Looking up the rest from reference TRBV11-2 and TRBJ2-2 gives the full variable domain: EAGVAQSPRYKIIEKRQSVAFWCNPISGHATLYWYQQILGQGPKLLIQFQNNGVVDDSQLPKDRFSAERLKGVDSTLKIQPAKLEDSAVYLCASSLLAWRLFFGEGSRLTVL.